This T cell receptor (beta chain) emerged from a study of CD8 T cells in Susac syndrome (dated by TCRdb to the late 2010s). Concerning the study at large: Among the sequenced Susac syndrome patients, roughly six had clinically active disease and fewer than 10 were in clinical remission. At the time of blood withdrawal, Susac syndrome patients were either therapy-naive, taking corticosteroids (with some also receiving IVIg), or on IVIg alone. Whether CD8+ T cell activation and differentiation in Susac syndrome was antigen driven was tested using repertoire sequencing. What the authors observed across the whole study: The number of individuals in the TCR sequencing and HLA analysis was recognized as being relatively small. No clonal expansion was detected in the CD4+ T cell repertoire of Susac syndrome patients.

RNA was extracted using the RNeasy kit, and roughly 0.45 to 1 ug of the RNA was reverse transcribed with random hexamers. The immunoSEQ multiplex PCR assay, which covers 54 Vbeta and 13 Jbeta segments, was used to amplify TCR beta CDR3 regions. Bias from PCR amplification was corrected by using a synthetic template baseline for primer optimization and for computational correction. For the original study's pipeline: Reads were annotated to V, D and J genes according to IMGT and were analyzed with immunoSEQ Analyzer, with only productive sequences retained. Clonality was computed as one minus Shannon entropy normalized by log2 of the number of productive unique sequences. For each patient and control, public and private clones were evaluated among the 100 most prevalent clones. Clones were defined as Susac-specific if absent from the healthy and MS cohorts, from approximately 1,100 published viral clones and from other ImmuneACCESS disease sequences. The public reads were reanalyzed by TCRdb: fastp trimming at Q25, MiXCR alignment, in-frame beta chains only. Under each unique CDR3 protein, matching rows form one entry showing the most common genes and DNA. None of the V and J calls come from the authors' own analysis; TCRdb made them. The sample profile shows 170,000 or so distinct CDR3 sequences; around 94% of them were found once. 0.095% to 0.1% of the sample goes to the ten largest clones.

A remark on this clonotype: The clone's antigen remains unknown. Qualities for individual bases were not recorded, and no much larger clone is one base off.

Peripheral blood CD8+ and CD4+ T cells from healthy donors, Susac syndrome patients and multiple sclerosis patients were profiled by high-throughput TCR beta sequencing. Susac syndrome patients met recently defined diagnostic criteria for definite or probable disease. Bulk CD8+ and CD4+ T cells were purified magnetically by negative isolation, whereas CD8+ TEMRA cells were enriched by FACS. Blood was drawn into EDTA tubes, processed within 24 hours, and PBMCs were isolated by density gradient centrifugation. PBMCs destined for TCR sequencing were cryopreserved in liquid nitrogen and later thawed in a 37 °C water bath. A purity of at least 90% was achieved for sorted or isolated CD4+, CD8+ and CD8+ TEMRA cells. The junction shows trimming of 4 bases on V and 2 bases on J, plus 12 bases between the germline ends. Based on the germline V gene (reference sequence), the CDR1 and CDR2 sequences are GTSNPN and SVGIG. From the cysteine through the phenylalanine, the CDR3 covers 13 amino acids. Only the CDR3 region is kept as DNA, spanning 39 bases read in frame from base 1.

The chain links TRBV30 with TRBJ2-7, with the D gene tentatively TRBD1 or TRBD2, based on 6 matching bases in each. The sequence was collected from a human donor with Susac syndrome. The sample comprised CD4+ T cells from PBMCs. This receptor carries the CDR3 CAWTGGPAYEQYF. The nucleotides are TGTGCCTGGACCGGGGGCCCGGCCTACGAGCAGTACTTC.